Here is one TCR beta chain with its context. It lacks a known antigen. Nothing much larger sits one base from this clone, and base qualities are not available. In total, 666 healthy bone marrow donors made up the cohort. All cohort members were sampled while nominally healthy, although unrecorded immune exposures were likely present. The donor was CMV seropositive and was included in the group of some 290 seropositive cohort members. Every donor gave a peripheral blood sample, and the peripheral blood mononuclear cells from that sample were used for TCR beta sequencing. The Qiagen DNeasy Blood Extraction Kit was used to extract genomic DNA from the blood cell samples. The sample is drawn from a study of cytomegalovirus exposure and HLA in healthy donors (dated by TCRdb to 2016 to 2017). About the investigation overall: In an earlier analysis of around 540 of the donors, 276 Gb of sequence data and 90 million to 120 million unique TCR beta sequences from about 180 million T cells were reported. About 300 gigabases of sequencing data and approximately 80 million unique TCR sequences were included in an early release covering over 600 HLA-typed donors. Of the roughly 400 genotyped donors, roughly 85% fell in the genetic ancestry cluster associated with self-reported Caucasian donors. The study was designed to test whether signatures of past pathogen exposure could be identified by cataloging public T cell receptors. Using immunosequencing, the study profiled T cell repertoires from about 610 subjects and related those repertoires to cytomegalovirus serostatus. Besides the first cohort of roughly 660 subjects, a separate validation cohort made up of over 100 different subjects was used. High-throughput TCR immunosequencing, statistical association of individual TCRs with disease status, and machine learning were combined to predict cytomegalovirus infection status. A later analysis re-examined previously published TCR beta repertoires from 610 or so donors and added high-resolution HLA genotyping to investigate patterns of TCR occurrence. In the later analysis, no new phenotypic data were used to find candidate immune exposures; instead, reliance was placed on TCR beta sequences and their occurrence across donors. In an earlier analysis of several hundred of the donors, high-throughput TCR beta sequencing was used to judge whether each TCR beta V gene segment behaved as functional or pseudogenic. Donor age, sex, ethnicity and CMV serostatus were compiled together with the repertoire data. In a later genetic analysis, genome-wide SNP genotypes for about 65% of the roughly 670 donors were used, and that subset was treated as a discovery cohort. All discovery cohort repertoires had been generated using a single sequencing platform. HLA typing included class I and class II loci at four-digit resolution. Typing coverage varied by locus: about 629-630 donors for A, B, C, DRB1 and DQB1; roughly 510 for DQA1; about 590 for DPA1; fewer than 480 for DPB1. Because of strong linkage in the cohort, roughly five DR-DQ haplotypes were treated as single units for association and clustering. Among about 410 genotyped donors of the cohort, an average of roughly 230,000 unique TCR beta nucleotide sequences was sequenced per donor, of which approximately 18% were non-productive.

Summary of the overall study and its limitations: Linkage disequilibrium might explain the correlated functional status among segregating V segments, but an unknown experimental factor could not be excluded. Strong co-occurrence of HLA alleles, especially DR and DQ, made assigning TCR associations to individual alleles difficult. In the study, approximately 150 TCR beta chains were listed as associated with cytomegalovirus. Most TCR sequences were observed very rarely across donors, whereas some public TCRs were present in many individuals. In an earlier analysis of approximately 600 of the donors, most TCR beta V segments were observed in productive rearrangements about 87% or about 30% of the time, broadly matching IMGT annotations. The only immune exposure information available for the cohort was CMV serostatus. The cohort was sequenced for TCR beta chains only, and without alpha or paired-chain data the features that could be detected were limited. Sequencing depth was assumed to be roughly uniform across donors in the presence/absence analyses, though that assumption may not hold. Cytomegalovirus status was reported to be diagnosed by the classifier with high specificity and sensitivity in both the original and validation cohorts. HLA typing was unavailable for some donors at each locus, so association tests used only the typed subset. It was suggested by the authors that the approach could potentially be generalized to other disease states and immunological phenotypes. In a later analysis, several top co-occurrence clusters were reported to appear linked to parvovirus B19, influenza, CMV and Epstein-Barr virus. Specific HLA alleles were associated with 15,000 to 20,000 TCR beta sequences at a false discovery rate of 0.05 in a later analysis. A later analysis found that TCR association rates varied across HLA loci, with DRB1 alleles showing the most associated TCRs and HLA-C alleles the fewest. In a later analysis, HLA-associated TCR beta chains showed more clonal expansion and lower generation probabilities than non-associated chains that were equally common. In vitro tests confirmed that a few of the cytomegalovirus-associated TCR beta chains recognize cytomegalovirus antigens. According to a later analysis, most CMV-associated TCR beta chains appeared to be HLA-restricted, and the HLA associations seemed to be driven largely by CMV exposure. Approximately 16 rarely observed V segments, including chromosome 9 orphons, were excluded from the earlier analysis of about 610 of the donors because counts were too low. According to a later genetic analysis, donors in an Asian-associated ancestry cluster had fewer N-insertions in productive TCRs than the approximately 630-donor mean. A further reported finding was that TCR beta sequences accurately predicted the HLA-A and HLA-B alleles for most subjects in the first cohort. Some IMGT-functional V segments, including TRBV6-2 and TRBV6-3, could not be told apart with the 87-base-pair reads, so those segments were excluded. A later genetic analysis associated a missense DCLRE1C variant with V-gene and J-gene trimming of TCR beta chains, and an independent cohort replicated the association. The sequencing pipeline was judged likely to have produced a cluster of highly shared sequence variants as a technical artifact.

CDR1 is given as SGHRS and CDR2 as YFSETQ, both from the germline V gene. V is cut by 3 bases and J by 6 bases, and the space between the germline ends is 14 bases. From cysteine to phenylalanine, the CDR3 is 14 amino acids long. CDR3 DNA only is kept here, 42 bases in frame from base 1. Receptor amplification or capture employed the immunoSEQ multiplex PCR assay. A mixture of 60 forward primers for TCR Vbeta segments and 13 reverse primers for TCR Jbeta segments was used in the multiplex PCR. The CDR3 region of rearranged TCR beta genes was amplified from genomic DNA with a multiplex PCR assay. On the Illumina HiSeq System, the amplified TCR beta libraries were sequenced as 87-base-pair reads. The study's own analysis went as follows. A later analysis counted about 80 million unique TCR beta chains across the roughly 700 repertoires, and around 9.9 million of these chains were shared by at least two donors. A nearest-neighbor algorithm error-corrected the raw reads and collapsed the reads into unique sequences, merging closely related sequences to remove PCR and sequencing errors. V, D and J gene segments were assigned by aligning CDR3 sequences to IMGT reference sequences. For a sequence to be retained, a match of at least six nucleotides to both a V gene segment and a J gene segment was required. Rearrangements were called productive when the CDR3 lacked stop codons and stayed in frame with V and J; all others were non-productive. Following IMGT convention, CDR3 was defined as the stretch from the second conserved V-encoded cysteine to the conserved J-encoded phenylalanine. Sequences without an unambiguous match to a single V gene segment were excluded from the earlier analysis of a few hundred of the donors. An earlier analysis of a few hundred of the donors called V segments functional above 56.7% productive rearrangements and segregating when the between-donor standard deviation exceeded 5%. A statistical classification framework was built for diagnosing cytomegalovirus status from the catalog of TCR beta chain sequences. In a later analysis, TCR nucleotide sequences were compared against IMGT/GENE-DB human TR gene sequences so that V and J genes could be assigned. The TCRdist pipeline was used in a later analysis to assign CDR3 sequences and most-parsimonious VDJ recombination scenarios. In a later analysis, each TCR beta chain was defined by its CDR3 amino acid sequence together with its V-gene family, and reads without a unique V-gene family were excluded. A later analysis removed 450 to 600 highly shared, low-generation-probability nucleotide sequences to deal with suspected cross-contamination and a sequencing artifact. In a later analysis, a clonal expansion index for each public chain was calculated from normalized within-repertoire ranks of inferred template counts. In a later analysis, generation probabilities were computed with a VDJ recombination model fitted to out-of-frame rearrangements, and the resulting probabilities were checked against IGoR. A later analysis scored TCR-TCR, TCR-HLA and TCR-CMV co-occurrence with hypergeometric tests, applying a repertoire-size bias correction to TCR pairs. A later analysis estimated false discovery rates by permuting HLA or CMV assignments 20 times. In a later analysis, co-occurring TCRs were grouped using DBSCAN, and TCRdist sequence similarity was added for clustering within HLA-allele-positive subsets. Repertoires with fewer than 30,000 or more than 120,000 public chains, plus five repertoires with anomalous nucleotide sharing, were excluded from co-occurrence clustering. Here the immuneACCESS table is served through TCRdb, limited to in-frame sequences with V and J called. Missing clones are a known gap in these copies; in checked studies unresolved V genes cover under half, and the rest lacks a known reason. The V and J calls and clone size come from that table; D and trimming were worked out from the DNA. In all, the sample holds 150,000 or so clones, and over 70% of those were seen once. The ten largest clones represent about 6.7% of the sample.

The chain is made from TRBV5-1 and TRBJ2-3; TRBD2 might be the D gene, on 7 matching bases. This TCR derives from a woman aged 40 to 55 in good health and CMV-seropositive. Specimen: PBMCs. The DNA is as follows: TGCGCCAGCAGCTGGCGGGGGCTGGAGGATACGCAGTATTTT. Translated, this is CASSWRGLEDTQYF.